The TCR beta chain under discussion was sequenced for a study of T cell responses to AZD1222 COVID-19 vaccine. In the study overall: Second-dose groups at about 4 or about 12 weeks were pooled. Study-level results: Vaccine-associated CD4 TCRs ranged over spike, dominating at 160-218 and 743-854. Without day 14 samples, only post-peak T cell repertoires were studied. The study found Spike-specific TCR breadth and depth rose after two AZD1222 doses.

Assay: immunoSEQ multiplex PCR; the TCRdb copy retains only in-frame clones and omits some. The table records about 120,000 clones, 91% of them present only once. From germline, CDR1 is SNHLY and CDR2 FYNNEI. Trimming removed 3 bases at V and 8 bases at J, with 13 bases between. CDR3 size: 13 residues. On this clone itself: Its specificity is not known.

The source of this sequence is an adult in good health. Specimen: peripheral blood, collected on day 0 of AZD1222 vaccination. The J gene is TRBJ2-5, the V gene TRBV2, with a tentative D call TRBD1 (5 bases). In DNA, the CDR3 is TGTGCCAGCAGTGAGGGGCCCCGCATTACCCAGTACTTC. Protein sequence: CASSEGPRITQYF.